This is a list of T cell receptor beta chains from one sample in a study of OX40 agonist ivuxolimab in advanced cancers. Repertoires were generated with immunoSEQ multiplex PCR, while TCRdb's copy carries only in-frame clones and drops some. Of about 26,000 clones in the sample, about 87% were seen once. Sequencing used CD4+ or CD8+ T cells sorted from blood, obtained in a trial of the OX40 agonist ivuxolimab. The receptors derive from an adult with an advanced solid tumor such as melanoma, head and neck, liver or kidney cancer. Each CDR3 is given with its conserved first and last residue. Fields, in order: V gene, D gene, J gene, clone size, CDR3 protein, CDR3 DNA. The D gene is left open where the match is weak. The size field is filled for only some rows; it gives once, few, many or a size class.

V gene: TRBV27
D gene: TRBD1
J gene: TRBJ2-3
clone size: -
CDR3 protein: CASRGTAGWGPVTDTQYF
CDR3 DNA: TGTGCCAGCAGGGGGACAGCAGGGTGGGGGCCTGTCACAGATACGCAGTATTTT

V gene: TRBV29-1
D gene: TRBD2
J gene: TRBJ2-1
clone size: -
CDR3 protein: CSVELAGHFNEQFF
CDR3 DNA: TGCAGCGTTGAGCTAGCGGGACATTTCAATGAGCAGTTCTTC

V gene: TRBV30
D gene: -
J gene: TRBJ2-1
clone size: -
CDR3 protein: CAWSYLTASEQFF
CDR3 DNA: TGTGCCTGGAGTTATCTGACCGCCTCGGAGCAGTTCTTC

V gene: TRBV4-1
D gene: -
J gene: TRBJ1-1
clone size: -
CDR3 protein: CASSLTVSGEAFF
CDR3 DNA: TGCGCCAGCAGCCTCACGGTCTCCGGTGAAGCTTTCTTT

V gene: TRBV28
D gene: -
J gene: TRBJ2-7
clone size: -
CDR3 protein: CASSRYRGGNYEQYF
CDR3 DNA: TGTGCCAGCAGTCGCTACAGGGGAGGAAACTACGAGCAGTACTTC

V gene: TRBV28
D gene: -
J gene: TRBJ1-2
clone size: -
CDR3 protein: CASSSDTVGYTF
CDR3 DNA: TGTGCCAGCAGTTCTGACACAGTTGGCTACACCTTC

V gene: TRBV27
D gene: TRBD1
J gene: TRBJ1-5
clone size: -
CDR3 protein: CASSFYQGANQPQHF
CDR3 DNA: TGTGCCAGCAGTTTCTATCAGGGGGCGAATCAGCCCCAGCATTTT

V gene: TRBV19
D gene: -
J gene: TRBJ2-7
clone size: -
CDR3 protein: CASSPASAYEQYF
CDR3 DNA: TGTGCCAGTAGTCCGGCGTCAGCCTACGAGCAGTACTTC

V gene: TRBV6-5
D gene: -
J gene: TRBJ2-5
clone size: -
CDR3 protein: CASSSPPAGKETQYF
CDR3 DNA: TGTGCCAGCAGCTCCCCCCCGGCAGGGAAAGAGACCCAGTACTTC

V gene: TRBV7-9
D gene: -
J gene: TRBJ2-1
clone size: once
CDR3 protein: CASSPPGDEQFF
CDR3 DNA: TGTGCCAGCAGCCCCCCAGGCGATGAGCAGTTCTTC

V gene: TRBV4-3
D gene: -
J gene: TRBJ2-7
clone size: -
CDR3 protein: CASSQARMIHEQYF
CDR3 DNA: TGCGCCAGCAGCCAAGCGCGGATGATCCACGAGCAGTACTTC

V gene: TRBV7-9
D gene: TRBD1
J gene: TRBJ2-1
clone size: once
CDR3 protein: CASSRQGRNEQFF
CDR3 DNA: TGTGCCAGCAGCAGACAGGGGAGGAATGAGCAGTTCTTC

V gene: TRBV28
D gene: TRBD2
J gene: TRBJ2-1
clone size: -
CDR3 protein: CASSYLAGSRNEQFF
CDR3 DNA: TGTGCCAGCAGTTACTTAGCGGGATCGCGGAATGAGCAGTTCTTC

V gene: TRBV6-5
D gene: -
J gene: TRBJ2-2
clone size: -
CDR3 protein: CASSYYREAGELFF
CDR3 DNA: TGTGCCAGCAGTTACTACAGGGAGGCCGGGGAGCTGTTTTTT

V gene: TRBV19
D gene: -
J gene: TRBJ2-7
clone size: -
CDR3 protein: CATSGGWDEQYF
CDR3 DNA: TGTGCCACAAGCGGAGGGTGGGATGAGCAGTACTTC

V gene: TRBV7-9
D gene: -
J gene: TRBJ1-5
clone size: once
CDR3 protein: CASSLANGNQPQHF
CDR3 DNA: TGTGCCAGCAGCTTAGCTAATGGGAATCAGCCCCAGCATTTT

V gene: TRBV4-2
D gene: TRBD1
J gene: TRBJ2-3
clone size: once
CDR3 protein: CASSNDPLHHPTGKTDTQYF
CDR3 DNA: TGTGCCAGCAGCAACGACCCCCTTCACCACCCGACAGGGAAAACAGATACGCAGTATTTT

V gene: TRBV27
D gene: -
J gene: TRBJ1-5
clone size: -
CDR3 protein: CASSLTATFSNQPQHF
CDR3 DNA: TGTGCCAGCAGTTTAACGGCGACATTTAGCAATCAGCCCCAGCATTTT

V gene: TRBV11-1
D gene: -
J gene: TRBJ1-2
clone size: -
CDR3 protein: CASSAGGRNGYTF
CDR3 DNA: TGTGCCAGCAGCGCCGGCGGGAGAAATGGCTACACCTTC

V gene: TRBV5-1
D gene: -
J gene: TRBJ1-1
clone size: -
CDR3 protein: CASRGGAEAFF
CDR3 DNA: TGCGCCAGCAGGGGAGGGGCCGAAGCTTTCTTT

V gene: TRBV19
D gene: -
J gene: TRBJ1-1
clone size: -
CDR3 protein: CASRSGLNTEAFF
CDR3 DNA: TGTGCCAGTCGATCGGGACTGAACACTGAAGCTTTCTTT

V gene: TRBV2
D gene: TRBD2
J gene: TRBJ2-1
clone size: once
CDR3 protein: CASSFMEREALSYNEQFF
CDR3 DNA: TGTGCCAGTTCCTTTATGGAGCGGGAGGCCCTCTCCTACAATGAGCAGTTCTTC

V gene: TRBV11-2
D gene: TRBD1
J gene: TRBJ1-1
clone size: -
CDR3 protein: CASSFGAGGTEAFF
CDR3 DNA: TGTGCCAGCAGCTTTGGCGCAGGGGGAACTGAAGCTTTCTTT

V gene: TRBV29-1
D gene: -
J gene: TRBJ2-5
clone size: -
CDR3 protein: CSVEDLEDSHRTQYF
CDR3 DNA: TGCAGCGTTGAAGATCTTGAGGACAGCCATCGGACCCAGTACTTC

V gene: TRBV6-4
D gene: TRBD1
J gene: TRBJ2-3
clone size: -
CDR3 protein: CASSDATGGTQYF
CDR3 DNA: TGTGCCAGCAGTGACGCGACAGGGGGTACGCAGTATTTT

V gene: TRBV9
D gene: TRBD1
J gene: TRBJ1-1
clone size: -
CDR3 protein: CASSLTSDRAGTEAFF
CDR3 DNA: TGTGCCAGCAGCCTTACCTCGGACAGGGCGGGCACTGAAGCTTTCTTT

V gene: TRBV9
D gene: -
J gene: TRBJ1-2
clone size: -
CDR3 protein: CASTPGGPPNYGYTF
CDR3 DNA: TGTGCCAGCACGCCCGGGGGGCCGCCAAACTATGGCTACACCTTC

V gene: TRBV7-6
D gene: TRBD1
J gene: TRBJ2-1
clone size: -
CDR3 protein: CASSLGTGGLNEQFF
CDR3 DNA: TGTGCCAGCAGCTTAGGGACAGGGGGCTTAAATGAGCAGTTCTTC

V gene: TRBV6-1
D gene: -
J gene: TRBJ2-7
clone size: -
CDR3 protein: CASSEGPAEKMYEQYF
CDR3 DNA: TGTGCCAGCAGTGAAGGCCCAGCAGAGAAAATGTACGAGCAGTACTTC

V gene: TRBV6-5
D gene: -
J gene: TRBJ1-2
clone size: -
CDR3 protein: CASSYERGSGYGYTF
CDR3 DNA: TGTGCCAGCAGTTACGAAAGGGGATCGGGCTATGGCTACACCTTC

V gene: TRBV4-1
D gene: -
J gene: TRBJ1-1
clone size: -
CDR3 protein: CASSQEPRPGDTEAFF
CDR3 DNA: TGCGCCAGCAGCCAAGAGCCCCGGCCGGGGGACACTGAAGCTTTCTTT

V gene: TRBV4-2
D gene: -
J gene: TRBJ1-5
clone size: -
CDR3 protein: CASSQEVRYGGHNQPQHF
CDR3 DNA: TGTGCCAGCAGCCAAGAGGTTCGGTACGGGGGGCACAATCAGCCCCAGCATTTT

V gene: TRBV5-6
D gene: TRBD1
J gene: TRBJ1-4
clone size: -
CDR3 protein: CASSSRDRGDEKLFF
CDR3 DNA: TGTGCCAGCAGCTCCCGGGACAGGGGTGATGAAAAACTGTTTTTT

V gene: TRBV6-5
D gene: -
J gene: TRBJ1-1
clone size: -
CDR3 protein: CASSYSNRVVREAFF
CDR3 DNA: TGTGCCAGCAGTTACTCAAACAGGGTCGTACGTGAAGCTTTCTTT

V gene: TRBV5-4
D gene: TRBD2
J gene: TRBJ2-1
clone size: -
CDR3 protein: CASRVGLAGLNEQFF
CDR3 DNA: TGTGCCAGCAGGGTGGGGCTAGCGGGGCTGAATGAGCAGTTCTTC

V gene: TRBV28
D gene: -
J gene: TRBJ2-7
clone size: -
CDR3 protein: CASSPYDPFLSYEQYF
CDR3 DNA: TGTGCCAGCAGTCCCTATGATCCCTTTCTCTCCTACGAGCAGTACTTC

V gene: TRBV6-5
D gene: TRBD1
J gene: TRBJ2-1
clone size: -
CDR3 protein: CASSYGQGANNEQFF
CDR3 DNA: TGTGCCAGCAGTTACGGACAGGGGGCCAACAATGAGCAGTTCTTC

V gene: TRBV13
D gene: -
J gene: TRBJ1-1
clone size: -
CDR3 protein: CASSSPGGRIPEAFF
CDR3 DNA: TGTGCCAGCAGCTCCCCTGGGGGGAGAATCCCTGAAGCTTTCTTT

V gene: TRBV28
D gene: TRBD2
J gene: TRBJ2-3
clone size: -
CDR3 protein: CASSFGWGGGTDTQYF
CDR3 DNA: TGTGCCAGCAGTTTCGGGTGGGGAGGGGGCACAGATACGCAGTATTTT

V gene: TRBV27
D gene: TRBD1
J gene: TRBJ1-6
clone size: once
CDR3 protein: CASSPPYRGNSPLHF
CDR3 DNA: TGTGCCAGCAGCCCACCTTACAGGGGAAATTCACCCCTCCACTTT

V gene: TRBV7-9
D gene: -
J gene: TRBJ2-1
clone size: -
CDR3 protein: CASSHGWSAGSYNEQFF
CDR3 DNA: TGTGCCAGCAGCCACGGCTGGAGTGCGGGCTCCTACAATGAGCAGTTCTTC

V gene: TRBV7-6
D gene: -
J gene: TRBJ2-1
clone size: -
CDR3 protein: CASSSEGNEQFF
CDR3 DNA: TGTGCCAGCAGCTCCGAAGGCAATGAGCAGTTCTTC

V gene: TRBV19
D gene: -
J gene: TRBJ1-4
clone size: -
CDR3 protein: CASSRANEKLFF
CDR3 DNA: TGTGCCAGTAGTAGGGCTAATGAAAAACTGTTTTTT

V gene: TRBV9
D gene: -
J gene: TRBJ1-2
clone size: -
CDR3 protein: CASSTALLNAGYTF
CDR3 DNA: TGTGCCAGCAGCACAGCCCTCCTGAACGCCGGCTACACCTTC

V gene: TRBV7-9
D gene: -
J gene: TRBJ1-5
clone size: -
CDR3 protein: CASSSVTANQPQHF
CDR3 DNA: TGTGCCAGCAGCTCGGTGACAGCAAATCAGCCCCAGCATTTT

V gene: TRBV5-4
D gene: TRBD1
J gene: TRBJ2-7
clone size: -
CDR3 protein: CASSLQGANEQYF
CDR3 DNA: TGTGCCAGCAGCTTACAGGGGGCGAACGAGCAGTACTTC

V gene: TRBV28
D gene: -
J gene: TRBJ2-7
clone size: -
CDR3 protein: CASSPRTTYEQYF
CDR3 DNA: TGTGCCAGCAGCCCAAGGACCACCTACGAGCAGTACTTC

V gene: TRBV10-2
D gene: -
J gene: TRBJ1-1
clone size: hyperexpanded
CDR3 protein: CASRDATENTEAFF
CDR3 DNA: TGCGCCAGCCGGGATGCGACAGAGAACACTGAAGCTTTCTTT

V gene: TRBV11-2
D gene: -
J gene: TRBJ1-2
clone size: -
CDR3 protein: CASSLVSVGMVLYGYTF
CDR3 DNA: TGTGCCAGCAGCTTAGTGTCGGTAGGAATGGTGCTCTATGGCTACACCTTC

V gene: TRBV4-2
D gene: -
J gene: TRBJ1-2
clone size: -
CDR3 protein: CASSQTTASNYGYTF
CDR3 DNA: TGTGCCAGCAGCCAAACTACCGCTTCTAACTATGGCTACACCTTC

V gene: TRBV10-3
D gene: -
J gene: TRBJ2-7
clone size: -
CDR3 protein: CAISRGDYEQYF
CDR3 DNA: TGTGCCATCAGCCGAGGGGACTACGAGCAGTACTTC

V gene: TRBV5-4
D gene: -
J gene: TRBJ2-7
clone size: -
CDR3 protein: CASSLGTAGYEQYF
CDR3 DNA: TGTGCCAGCAGCTTGGGGACAGCAGGCTACGAGCAGTACTTC

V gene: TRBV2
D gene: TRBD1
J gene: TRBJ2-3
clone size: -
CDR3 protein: CASSESRWGRGHSDTQYF
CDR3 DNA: TGTGCCAGCAGTGAAAGTAGATGGGGCAGGGGGCATTCAGATACGCAGTATTTT

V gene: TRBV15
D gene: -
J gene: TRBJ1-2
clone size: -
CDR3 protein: CATSQQGFGYTF
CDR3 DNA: TGTGCCACCTCCCAACAGGGATTTGGCTACACCTTC

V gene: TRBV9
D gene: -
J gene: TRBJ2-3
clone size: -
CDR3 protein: CASSVGASPHTQYF
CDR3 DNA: TGTGCCAGCAGCGTAGGGGCGTCCCCGCATACGCAGTATTTT

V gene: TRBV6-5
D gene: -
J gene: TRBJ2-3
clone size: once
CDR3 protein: CASSRTGSTDTQYF
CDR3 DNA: TGTGCCAGCAGTCGTACAGGGAGTACAGATACGCAGTATTTT

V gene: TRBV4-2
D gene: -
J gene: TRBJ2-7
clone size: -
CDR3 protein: CASSQDGGYYEQYF
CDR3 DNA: TGTGCCAGCAGCCAAGATGGGGGATACTACGAGCAGTACTTC

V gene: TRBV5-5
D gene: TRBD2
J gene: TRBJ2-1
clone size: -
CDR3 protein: CASSSVASGSYNEQFF
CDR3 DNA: TGTGCCAGCAGCTCGGTGGCTAGCGGCTCCTACAATGAGCAGTTCTTC